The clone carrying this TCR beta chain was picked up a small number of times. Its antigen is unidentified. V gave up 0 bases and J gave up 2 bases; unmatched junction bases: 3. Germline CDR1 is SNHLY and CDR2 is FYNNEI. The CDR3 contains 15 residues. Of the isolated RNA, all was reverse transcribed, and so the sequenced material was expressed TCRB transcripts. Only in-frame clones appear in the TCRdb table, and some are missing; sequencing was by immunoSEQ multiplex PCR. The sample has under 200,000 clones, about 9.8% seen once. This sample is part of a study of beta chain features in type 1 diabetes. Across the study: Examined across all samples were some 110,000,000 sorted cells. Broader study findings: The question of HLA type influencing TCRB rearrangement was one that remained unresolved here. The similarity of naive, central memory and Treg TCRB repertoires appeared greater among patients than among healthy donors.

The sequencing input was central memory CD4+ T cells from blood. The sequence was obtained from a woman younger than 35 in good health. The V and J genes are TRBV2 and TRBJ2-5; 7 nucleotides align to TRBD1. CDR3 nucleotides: TGTGCCAGCAGTGAAGCGACAGGGCGGCAAGAGACCCAGTACTTC. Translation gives CASSEATGRQETQYF.